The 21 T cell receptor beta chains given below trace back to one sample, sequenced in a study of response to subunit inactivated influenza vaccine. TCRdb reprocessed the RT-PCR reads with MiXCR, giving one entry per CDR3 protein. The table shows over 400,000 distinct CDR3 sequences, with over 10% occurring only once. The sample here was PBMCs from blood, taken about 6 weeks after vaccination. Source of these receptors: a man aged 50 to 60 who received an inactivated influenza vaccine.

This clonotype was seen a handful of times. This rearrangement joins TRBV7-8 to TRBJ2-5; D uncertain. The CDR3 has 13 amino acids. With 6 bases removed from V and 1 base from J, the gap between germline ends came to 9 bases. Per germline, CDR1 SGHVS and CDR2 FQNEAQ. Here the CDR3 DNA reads TGTGCCAGCAGACGTCGCGGCCAAGAGACCCAGTACTTC. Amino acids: CASRRRGQETQYF.

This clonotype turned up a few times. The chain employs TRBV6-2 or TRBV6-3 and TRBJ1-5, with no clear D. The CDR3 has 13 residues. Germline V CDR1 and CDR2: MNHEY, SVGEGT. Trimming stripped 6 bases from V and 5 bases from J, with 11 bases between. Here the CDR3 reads CASRVEEYQPQHF. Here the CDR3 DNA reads TGTGCCAGCAGGGTTGAGGAATATCAGCCCCAGCATTTT.

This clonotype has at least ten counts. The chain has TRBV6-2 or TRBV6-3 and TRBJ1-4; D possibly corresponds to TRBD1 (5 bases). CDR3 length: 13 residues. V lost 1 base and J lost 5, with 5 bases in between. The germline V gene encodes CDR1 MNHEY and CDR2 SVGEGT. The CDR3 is CASSYYRNEKLFF. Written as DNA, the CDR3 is TGTGCCAGCAGTTACTACAGGAATGAAAAACTGTTTTTT.

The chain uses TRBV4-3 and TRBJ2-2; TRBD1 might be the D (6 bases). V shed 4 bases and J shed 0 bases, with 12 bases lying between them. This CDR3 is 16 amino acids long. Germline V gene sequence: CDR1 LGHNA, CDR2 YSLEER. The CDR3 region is CASSRRQATNTGELFF. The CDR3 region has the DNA TGCGCCAGCAGCCGAAGACAGGCTACGAACACCGGGGAGCTGTTTTTT.

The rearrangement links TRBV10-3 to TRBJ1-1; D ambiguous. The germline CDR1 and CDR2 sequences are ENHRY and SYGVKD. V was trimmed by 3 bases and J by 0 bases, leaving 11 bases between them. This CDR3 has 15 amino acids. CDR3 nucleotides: TGTGCCATCAGTGAAATAGGATCCATGAACACTGAAGCTTTCTTT. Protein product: CAISEIGSMNTEAFF.

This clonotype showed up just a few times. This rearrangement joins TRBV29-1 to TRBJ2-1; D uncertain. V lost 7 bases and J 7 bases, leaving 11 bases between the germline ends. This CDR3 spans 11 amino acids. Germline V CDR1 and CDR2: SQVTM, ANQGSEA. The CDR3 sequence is CSAGSWNEQFF. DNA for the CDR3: TGCAGCGCTGGTAGCTGGAATGAGCAGTTCTTC.

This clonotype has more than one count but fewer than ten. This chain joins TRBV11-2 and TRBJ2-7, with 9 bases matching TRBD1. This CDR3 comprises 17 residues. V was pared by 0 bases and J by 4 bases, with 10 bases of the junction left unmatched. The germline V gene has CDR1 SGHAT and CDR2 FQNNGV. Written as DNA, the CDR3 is TGTGCCAGCAGCTTAGAAACTTCGGGACAGGGTTTGTACGAGCAGTACTTC. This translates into CASSLETSGQGLYEQYF. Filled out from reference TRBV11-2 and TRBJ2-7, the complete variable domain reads EAGVAQSPRYKIIEKRQSVAFWCNPISGHATLYWYQQILGQGPKLLIQFQNNGVVDDSQLPKDRFSAERLKGVDSTLKIQPAKLEDSAVYLCASSLETSGQGLYEQYFGPGTRLTVT.

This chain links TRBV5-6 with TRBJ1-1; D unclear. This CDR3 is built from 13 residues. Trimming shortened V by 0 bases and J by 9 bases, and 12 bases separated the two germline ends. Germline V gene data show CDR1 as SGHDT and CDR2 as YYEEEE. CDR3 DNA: TGTGCCAGCAGCTTGGCCTCGGGCTTAAAAGCTTTCTTT. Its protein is CASSLASGLKAFF.

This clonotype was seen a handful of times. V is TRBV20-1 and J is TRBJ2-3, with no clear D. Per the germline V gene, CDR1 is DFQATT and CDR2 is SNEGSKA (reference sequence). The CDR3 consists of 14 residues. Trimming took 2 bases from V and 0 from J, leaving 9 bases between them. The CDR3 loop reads CSARPVTSTDTQYF. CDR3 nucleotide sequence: TGCAGTGCTAGACCGGTAACCAGCACAGATACGCAGTATTTT.

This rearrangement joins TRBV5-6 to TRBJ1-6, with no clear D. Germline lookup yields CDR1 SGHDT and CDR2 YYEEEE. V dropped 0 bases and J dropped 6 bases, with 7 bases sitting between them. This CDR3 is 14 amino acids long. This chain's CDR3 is CASSLEAPNSPLHF. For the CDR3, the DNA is TGTGCCAGCAGCTTGGAAGCACCTAATTCACCCCTCCACTTT.

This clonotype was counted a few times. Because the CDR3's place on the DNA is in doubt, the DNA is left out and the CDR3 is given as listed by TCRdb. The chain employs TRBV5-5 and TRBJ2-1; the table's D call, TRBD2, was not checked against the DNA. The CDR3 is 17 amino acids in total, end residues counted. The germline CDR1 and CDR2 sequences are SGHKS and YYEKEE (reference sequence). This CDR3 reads CASSFGPSFLESGEQFF.

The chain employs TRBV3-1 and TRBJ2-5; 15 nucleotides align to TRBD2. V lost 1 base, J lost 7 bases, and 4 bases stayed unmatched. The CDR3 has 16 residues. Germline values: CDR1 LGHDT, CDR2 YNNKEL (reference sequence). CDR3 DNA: TGTGCCAGCAGCCAAGGGACTAGCGGGGGGGCGGCGACCCAGTACTTC. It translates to CASSQGTSGGAATQYF.

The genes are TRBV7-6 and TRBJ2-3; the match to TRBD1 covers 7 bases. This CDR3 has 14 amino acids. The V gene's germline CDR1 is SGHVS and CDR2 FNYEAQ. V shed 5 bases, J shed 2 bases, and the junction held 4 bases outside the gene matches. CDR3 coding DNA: TGTGCCAGCAGCGCCGACAGGGTCACAGATACGCAGTATTTT. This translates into CASSADRVTDTQYF.

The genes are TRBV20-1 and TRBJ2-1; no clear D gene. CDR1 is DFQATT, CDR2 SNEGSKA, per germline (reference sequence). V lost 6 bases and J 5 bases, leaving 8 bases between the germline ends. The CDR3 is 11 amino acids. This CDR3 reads CSANKHNEQFF. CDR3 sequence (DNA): TGCAGTGCCAATAAGCACAATGAGCAGTTCTTC.

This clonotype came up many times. The CDR3 coding sequence is TGTGCTAGTGGTTTGGCGCGATCTAGGAACACCGGGGAGCTGTTTTTT. Its protein is CASGLARSRNTGELFF. V usage is TRBV12-5 and J usage is TRBJ2-2; D is ambiguous. The V and J ends lost 1 base and 1 base respectively, with 10 bases between them. This CDR3 is 16 amino acids long. The germline gives CDR1 LGHNT, CDR2 FRNRAP.

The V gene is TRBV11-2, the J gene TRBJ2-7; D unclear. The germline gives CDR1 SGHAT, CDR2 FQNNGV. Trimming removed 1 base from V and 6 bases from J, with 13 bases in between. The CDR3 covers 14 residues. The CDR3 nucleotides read TGTGCCAGCAGCTTAGTGTCACAGATGGGCGAGCAGTACTTC. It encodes CASSLVSQMGEQYF. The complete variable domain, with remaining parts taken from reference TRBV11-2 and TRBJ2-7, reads EAGVAQSPRYKIIEKRQSVAFWCNPISGHATLYWYQQILGQGPKLLIQFQNNGVVDDSQLPKDRFSAERLKGVDSTLKIQPAKLEDSAVYLCASSLVSQMGEQYFGPGTRLTVT.

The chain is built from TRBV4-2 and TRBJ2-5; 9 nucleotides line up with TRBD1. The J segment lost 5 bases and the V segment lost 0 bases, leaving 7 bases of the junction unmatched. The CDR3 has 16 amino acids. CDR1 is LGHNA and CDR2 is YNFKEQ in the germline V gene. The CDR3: CASSQDPDRGYETQYF. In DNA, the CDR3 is TGTGCCAGCAGCCAAGATCCAGACAGGGGGTACGAGACCCAGTACTTC.

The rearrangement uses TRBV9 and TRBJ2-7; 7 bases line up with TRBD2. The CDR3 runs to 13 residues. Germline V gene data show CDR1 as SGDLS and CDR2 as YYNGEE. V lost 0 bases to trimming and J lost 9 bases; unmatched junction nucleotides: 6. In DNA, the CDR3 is TGTGCCAGCAGCGTAGAAGGCGGGAGAGCGCAGTACTTC. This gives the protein CASSVEGGRAQYF.

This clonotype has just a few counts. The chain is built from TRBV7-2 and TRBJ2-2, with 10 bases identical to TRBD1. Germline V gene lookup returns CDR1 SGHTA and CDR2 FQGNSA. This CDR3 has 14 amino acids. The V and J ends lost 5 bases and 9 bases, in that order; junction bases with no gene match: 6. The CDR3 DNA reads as TGTGCCAGCAGCACGCGACAGGGGGCCAGGGAGCTGTTTTTT. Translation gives CASSTRQGARELFF.

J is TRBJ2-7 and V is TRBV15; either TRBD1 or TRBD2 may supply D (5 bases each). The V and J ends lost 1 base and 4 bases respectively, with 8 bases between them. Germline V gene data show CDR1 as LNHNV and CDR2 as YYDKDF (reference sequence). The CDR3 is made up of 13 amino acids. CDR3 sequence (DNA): TGTGCCACCAGCAGAGCGGGGCAGTACGAGCAGTACTTC. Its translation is CATSRAGQYEQYF.

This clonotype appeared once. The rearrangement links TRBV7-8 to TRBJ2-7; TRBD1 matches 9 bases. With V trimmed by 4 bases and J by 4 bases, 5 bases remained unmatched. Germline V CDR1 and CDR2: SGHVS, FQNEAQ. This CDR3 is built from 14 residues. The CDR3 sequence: CASSYGDRVYEQYF. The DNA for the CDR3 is TGTGCCAGCAGCTACGGGGACAGGGTTTACGAGCAGTACTTC.